This TCR beta chain is from a study of blood T cell repertoires in COVID-19. Overall study: Material from acute and convalescent COVID-19 was sourced from the United States, Italy and Spain. T cells, B-cell-depleted T cells, or PBMCs supplied cDNA or gDNA.

The ends lost 2 bases at V and 2 bases at J; junction bases unmatched: 6. Germline V gene lookup returns CDR1 SGHTA and CDR2 FQGTGA. The CDR3 runs to 16 residues. In the authors' methods: Amplification with reference gene primers provided the estimates of nucleated cell counts. This table comes from immunoSEQ multiplex PCR, and its TCRdb copy is limited to in-frame clones, with some not included. Clone size and the V and J calls come from that table; the DNA yielded D and trimming. The sample lists some 220,000 clones, approximately 83% occurring once. The specimen sequenced was peripheral blood. The source is a woman aged 25 to 45 who had recovered from COVID-19. The chain carries TRBV7-3 and TRBJ2-3; 8 bases align to TRBD2. CDR3 nucleotide sequence: TGTGCCAGCAGCTTAGATAGCGGGACTACCACAGATACGCAGTATTTT. Protein product: CASSLDSGTTTDTQYF.